The 24 T cell receptor beta chains below all came from one sample that was sequenced in a study of lymphopenia after photon versus proton radiotherapy. Data came from immunoSEQ multiplex PCR; TCRdb stores just in-frame clones and leaves some out. The sample holds some 26,000 clones, about four fifths seen once. Material: peripheral blood, obtained from a patient treated with photon-based radiotherapy. Receptors originate from a man aged 45-65 years with gastric cancer.

The chain has TRBV10-3 and TRBJ2-1; no definite D call. With 3 bases removed from V and 6 bases from J, the gap between germline ends came to 9 bases. CDR1 is ENHRY, CDR2 SYGVKD, per germline. The CDR3 runs 13 residues. The CDR3 DNA follows: TGTGCCATCAGTGACCGGCCTGGCAATGAGCAGTTCTTC. Amino acids: CAISDRPGNEQFF.

In its sample, this clone ranks as medium-sized. This chain connects TRBV5-1 to TRBJ1-1; 10 nucleotides match TRBD1. This CDR3 has 15 residues. With 2 bases clipped from V and 3 bases from J, the junction kept 4 bases outside the gene matches. CDR1 and CDR2 from the germline V gene are SGHRS and YFSETQ. DNA for the CDR3: TGCGCCAGCAGCTTCCTCGGGACAGGGGACACTGAAGCTTTCTTT. Its translation is CASSFLGTGDTEAFF. The full variable domain, completed using reference TRBV5-1 and TRBJ1-1, is KAGVTQTPRYLIKTRGQQVTLSCSPISGHRSVSWYQQTPGQGLQFLFEYFSETQRNKGNFPGRFSGRQFSNSRSEMNVSTLELGDSALYLCASSFLGTGDTEAFFGQGTRLTVV.

The chain recombines TRBV6-5 with TRBJ2-2; 7 nucleotides line up with TRBD2. CDR1 is MNHEY and CDR2 is SVGAGI in the germline V gene. Germline trimming cut 6 bases from V and 3 bases from J; bases unmatched to any gene: 4. This CDR3 has 14 amino acids. The CDR3 coding sequence is TGTGCCAGCAGCCACGGGGGGTACACCGGGGAGCTGTTTTTT. It specifies CASSHGGYTGELFF.

In nucleotides, the CDR3 is TGTGCCAGTGGCCGGGACAGGGGGCCCGATGAGCAGTTCTTC. This translates into CASGRDRGPDEQFF. This rearrangement joins TRBV18 to TRBJ2-1; 12 bases align to TRBD1. Germline V gene data show CDR1 as KGHSH and CDR2 as LQKENI. V gave up 9 bases and J gave up 8 bases; unmatched junction bases: 8. The CDR3 totals 14 residues.

This clone rates as medium-sized. V is TRBV10-2 and J is TRBJ2-3, with D uncertain. Germline V gene lookup returns CDR1 WSHSY and CDR2 SAAADI. V was cut by 7 bases and J by 2 bases, with 10 bases left in between. There are 13 residues in the CDR3. CDR3 nucleotide sequence: TGCGCCAGCAACCGGCCCTACACAGATACGCAGTATTTT. Protein sequence: CASNRPYTDTQYF.

The rearrangement links TRBV15 to TRBJ1-2, with D maybe TRBD1 (5 bases). CDR1 LNHNV and CDR2 YYDKDF come from the germline V gene (reference sequence). Trimming stripped 0 bases from V and 6 bases from J, with 17 bases between. The CDR3 spans 16 residues. The CDR3, as DNA: TGTGCCACCAGCAGAGATCTGGGCGGGACTTGGGATGGCTACACCTTC. Protein product: CATSRDLGGTWDGYTF.

The V call is TRBV7-8, the J call TRBJ2-2; 10 bases line up with TRBD1. The germline CDR1 and CDR2 sequences are SGHVS and FQNEAQ. The CDR3 is 16 residues long. With V trimmed by 3 bases and J by 6 bases, 7 bases remained unmatched. Written as DNA, the CDR3 is TGTGCCAGCAGCTTGCTCGGGACAGGGGTTTCCGGGGAGCTGTTTTTT. It specifies CASSLLGTGVSGELFF.

This chain joins TRBV14 and TRBJ1-2, with 8 bases matching TRBD1. There are 14 residues in the CDR3. Looked up from germline, CDR1 is SGHDN and CDR2 is FVKESK. Trimming at V came to 1 base and at J to 6 bases, leaving 4 bases not matched to a gene. CDR3 DNA: TGTGCCAGCAGCCAAGTTACAGGGGGTCATGGCTACACCTTC. Amino acids: CASSQVTGGHGYTF.

Only a few counts were recorded for this clone. The CDR3 DNA sequence: TGTGCCAGCAGTGAACAGTTTGGAGAGCAGTACGTC. Its translation is CASSEQFGEQYV. The chain combines TRBV2 with TRBJ2-7; D is undetermined. Germline V CDR1 and CDR2: SNHLY, FYNNEI. The CDR3 is 12 residues long. Trimming pared 2 bases from V and 7 bases from J, leaving 9 bases between.

This chain uses TRBV19 with TRBJ1-2; D is unresolved. Trimming removed 3 bases from V and 6 bases from J, with 11 bases in between. The CDR3 extends over 13 amino acids. The germline gives CDR1 LNHDA, CDR2 SQIVND (reference sequence). The CDR3 sequence: CASSMRGIDGYTF. In DNA, the CDR3 is TGTGCCAGTAGTATGCGGGGAATTGATGGCTACACCTTC.

With regard to this clone: The junction and the germline gene differ at one end; a read error may be behind it. The chain is built from TRBV6-1 and TRBJ1-2; 9 positions agree with TRBD1. Per the germline V gene, CDR1 is MNHNS and CDR2 is SASEGT. The CDR3 has 12 residues. The CDR3 is CASSPGTGQDLF. The CDR3 coding sequence is TGTGCCAGCAGTCCAGGGACAGGGCAGGACTTATTC.

This chain links TRBV19 with TRBJ2-5, with 8 bases matching TRBD1. Germline CDR1 reads LNHDA; CDR2 reads SQIVND (reference sequence). J was trimmed by 3 bases and V by 4 bases; bases with no gene match: 1. The CDR3 is 13 residues long. The CDR3 DNA reads TGTGCCAGTAGTACGGACAGGGAAGAGACCCAGTACTTC. The encoded protein is CASSTDREETQYF. The full variable domain, completed using reference TRBV19 and TRBJ2-5, is DGGITQSPKYLFRKEGQNVTLSCEQNLNHDAMYWYRQDPGQGLRLIYYSQIVNDFQKGDIAEGYSVSREKKESFPLTVTSAQKNPTAFYLCASSTDREETQYFGPGTRLLVL.

The V gene is TRBV9, the J gene TRBJ1-5; no clear D. The germline gives CDR1 SGDLS, CDR2 YYNGEE. V lost 0 bases, J lost 4 bases, and 11 bases lay in between. This CDR3 has 15 residues. The CDR3 nucleotides are TGTGCCAGCAGCGTAGAGAGGAGATCAAATCAGCCCCAGCATTTT. It encodes CASSVERRSNQPQHF.

As regards this clone: This sample also contains other DNA sequences that code for the same CDR3. The chain links TRBV6-1 to TRBJ2-7; the D is unclear. Germline lookup yields CDR1 MNHNS and CDR2 SASEGT. The CDR3 loop spans 13 amino acids. V was cut by 2 bases and J by 2 bases, with 7 bases left in between. The CDR3 here is CASSERQTYEQYV. CDR3 coding DNA: TGTGCCAGCAGTGAAAGACAAACCTACGAGCAGTACGTC.

The chain combines TRBV19 with TRBJ1-5; unclear D gene. Trimming pared 2 bases from V and 3 bases from J, leaving 8 bases between. The CDR3 has 14 amino acids. The germline V gene has CDR1 LNHDA and CDR2 SQIVND (reference sequence). CDR3 sequence (DNA): TGTGCCAGTAGTATAAACGCAGACAATCAGCCCCAGCATTTT. This encodes CASSINADNQPQHF.

The V gene is TRBV18, the J gene TRBJ2-3; D gene ambiguous. CDR1 is KGHSH, CDR2 LQKENI, per germline. The length of the CDR3 is 12 residues. V was cut by 6 bases and J by 6 bases, with 10 bases left in between. CDR3 sequence: CASSPTGDTQYF. The CDR3 nucleotides read TGTGCCAGCTCCCCTACCGGGGATACGCAGTATTTT.

This sequence joins TRBV27 and TRBJ2-1; D uncertain. The germline V gene encodes CDR1 MNHEY and CDR2 SMNVEV (reference sequence). This CDR3 is built from 13 residues. Between the trimmed V and J ends, which lost 5 bases and 8 bases, there was a span of 13 bases. The CDR3 DNA is TGTGCCAGCAGTCAACTAAGGTTTGATGAGCAGTTCTTC. Amino acids: CASSQLRFDEQFF.

This clone has just a few counts. V is TRBV5-8 and J is TRBJ1-1; possibly TRBD1 for D (5 bases). The germline V gene has CDR1 SGHTS and CDR2 YDEGEE. Trimming cost V 4 bases and J 5 bases, with 15 bases left between them. The CDR3 is made up of 14 amino acids. The CDR3 spells CASSPDPGRTEAFF. Written as DNA, the CDR3 is TGTGCCAGCAGCCCTGACCCAGGGAGGACTGAAGCTTTCTTT.

Here the CDR3 reads CASNSKIPGELFF. DNA of the CDR3: TGTGCCAGCAATTCCAAAATCCCCGGGGAGCTGTTTTTT. The chain combines TRBV6-5 with TRBJ2-2; D is ambiguous. This CDR3 is built from 13 residues. V lost 7 bases to trimming and J lost 6 bases, with 12 bases between them. Germline V gene lookup returns CDR1 MNHEY and CDR2 SVGAGI.

V is TRBV30 and J is TRBJ1-1; a weak D match, TRBD1 (6 bases). CDR3 length: 14 residues. V lost 4 bases, J lost 0 bases, and 12 bases lay in between. Germline V lookup: CDR1 GTSNPN, CDR2 SVGIG (reference sequence). The DNA for the CDR3 is TGTGCCTGGACCCGGGGGGCCTTGAACACTGAAGCTTTCTTT. It encodes CAWTRGALNTEAFF.

The chain is built from TRBV30 and TRBJ1-3, with 7 nucleotides matching TRBD1. From germline, CDR1 is GTSNPN and CDR2 SVGIG (reference sequence). The CDR3 totals 16 residues. V lost 3 bases and J lost 3; bases outside the gene matches: 11. Here the CDR3 reads CAWRTGIGGVGNTIYF. The CDR3 nucleotides are TGTGCCTGGAGGACAGGGATAGGGGGGGTTGGAAACACCATATATTTT.

In this sample, this clone turned up a few times. The gene calls are TRBV9 and TRBJ2-7, with 7 positions matching TRBD1. Germline assignment: CDR1 SGDLS and CDR2 YYNGEE. The CDR3 loop spans 17 amino acids. V dropped 4 bases and J dropped 2; count of bases not matched to a gene: 15. The CDR3: CASSFCPLDRPPYEQYF. The CDR3 nucleotides are TGTGCCAGCAGCTTTTGCCCCTTGGACAGGCCTCCCTACGAGCAGTACTTC. Complete variable domain (other parts from reference TRBV9 and TRBJ2-7): DSGVTQTPKHLITATGQRVTLRCSPRSGDLSVYWYQQSLDQGLQFLIQYYNGEERAKGNILERFSAQQFPDLHSELNLSSLELGDSALYFCASSFCPLDRPPYEQYFGPGTRLTVT.

This chain joins TRBV18 and TRBJ2-5, with D perhaps being TRBD1 or TRBD2 (6 bases each). Trimming removed 2 bases from V and 7 bases from J, with 11 bases in between. Germline loops: CDR1 KGHSH, CDR2 LQKENI. CDR3 length: 13 amino acids. CDR3 DNA sequence: TGTGCCAGCTCACCAGCACAGGGAGGGACCCAGTACTTC. It codes for CASSPAQGGTQYF.

The rearrangement uses TRBV5-1 and TRBJ1-1; 7 bases line up with TRBD1. CDR1 and CDR2 from the germline V gene are SGHRS and YFSETQ. This CDR3 is built from 12 residues. V lost 7 bases and J lost 6; bases outside the gene matches: 6. In DNA form, the CDR3 reads TGCGCCAGCGGCCGGGACAGTGCTGAAGCTTTCTTT. This codes for CASGRDSAEAFF.